These 30 T cell receptor beta chains came from one sample sequenced in a study of OX40 agonist ivuxolimab in advanced cancers. The table came from immunoSEQ multiplex PCR; TCRdb's copy has only in-frame clones and leaves some out. The data hold approximately 66,000 clones, with about four fifths observed a single time. The specimen was CD4+ or CD8+ T cells sorted from blood, collected in a trial of the OX40 agonist ivuxolimab. Source of these receptors: an adult with an advanced solid tumor such as melanoma, head and neck, liver or kidney cancer.

The gene calls are TRBV7-9 and TRBJ1-1; possible D gene TRBD1, 5 bases. The CDR3 totals 15 residues. The V gene lost 6 bases and the J gene lost 1 base, with 15 bases spanning the gap. Germline lookup yields CDR1 SEHNR and CDR2 FQNEAQ (reference sequence). For the CDR3, the DNA is TGTGCCAGCAGAAAAAGGGACGGTGGGAACACTGAAGCTTTCTTT. Amino acid sequence: CASRKRDGGNTEAFF.

The chain couples TRBV5-4 to TRBJ2-2; 13 positions match TRBD2. CDR1 SGHNT and CDR2 YYREEE come from the germline V gene (reference sequence). This CDR3 comprises 15 residues. Losses at the gene ends were 5 bases for V and 4 bases for J; bases not matched to a gene: 2. The CDR3 loop reads CASSRLAGGTGELFF. The DNA for the CDR3 is TGTGCCAGCAGTAGACTAGCGGGGGGCACCGGGGAGCTGTTTTTT.

The gene calls are TRBV2 and TRBJ2-5; D may correspond to TRBD1 or TRBD2 (6 bases each). The CDR3 consists of 17 residues. Germline lookup yields CDR1 SNHLY and CDR2 FYNNEI. Trimming pared 5 bases from V and 1 base from J, leaving 20 bases between. CDR3 sequence (DNA): TGTGCCAGCAGTCAAGAACAGGGTGGGGGGATCCAAGAGACCCAGTACTTC. Amino acid sequence: CASSQEQGGGIQETQYF.

The chain is built from TRBV5-1 and TRBJ1-2; TRBD1 aligns across 8 bases. This CDR3 is built from 16 residues. Unmatched junction bases numbered 9, after V lost 1 base and J lost 4 bases. Germline V lookup: CDR1 SGHRS, CDR2 YFSETQ. In nucleotides, the CDR3 is TGCGCCAGCAGCTTGCAGCCAGGGGGCGACGCCTATGGCTACACCTTC. This codes for CASSLQPGGDAYGYTF.

This chain uses TRBV28 with TRBJ2-5, with a tentative D call TRBD2 (5 bases). The tail of the sequence fits TRBJ2-7 better, so the J call may be wrong. Germline values: CDR1 MDHEN, CDR2 SYDVKM. The CDR3 totals 11 residues. CDR3 in amino acids: CASSLGSEQYF. The CDR3 DNA sequence: TGTGCCAGCAGTTTGGGGAGCGAGCAGTACTTC.

The V call is TRBV30, the J call TRBJ1-2, with a weak D call TRBD1 (5 bases). The length of the CDR3 is 16 residues. Germline CDR1 reads GTSNPN; CDR2 reads SVGIG (reference sequence). V was clipped by 4 bases and J by 0 bases, with 18 bases between them. The CDR3 loop is CAWTVPGARSNYGYTF. Here the CDR3 DNA reads TGTGCCTGGACCGTTCCCGGGGCCAGATCTAACTATGGCTACACCTTC.

This chain uses TRBV6-5 with TRBJ1-6; D call uncertain. Between the trimmed V and J ends, which lost 2 bases and 0 bases, there was a span of 5 bases. The germline gives CDR1 MNHEY, CDR2 SVGAGI. CDR3 size: 15 residues. This CDR3 reads CASSYVSSYNSPLHF. The CDR3 DNA reads as TGTGCCAGCAGTTACGTAAGCTCCTATAATTCACCCCTCCACTTT.

J is TRBJ2-2 and V is TRBV30, with 8 bases lining up with TRBD1. This CDR3 region has 15 residues. V dropped 1 base and J dropped 5; count of bases not matched to a gene: 6. The germline CDR1 and CDR2 sequences are GTSNPN and SVGIG (reference sequence). CDR3 loop: CAWSARDRWTGELFF. The CDR3 nucleotides are TGTGCCTGGAGTGCGCGGGACAGGTGGACCGGGGAGCTGTTTTTT.

This clone was recorded once. The chain is built from TRBV2 and TRBJ1-5; D gene ambiguous. This CDR3 region has 13 residues. Trimming removed 6 bases from V and 4 bases from J, with 10 bases in between. CDR1 SNHLY and CDR2 FYNNEI come from the germline V gene. The CDR3 sequence is CASRFTANQPQHF. The CDR3 region has the DNA TGTGCCAGCAGGTTCACAGCAAATCAGCCCCAGCATTTT.

The V call is TRBV28, the J call TRBJ1-1; 8 bases agree with TRBD1. There are 14 residues in the CDR3. CDR1 MDHEN and CDR2 SYDVKM come from the germline V gene. The J segment lost 4 bases and the V segment lost 5 bases, leaving 6 bases of the junction unmatched. The CDR3, as DNA: TGTGCCAGCAGTCCACTTGGACAGGGCACTGAAGCTTTCTTT. Encoded protein: CASSPLGQGTEAFF.

This clone appeared a single time. The chain employs TRBV6-5 and TRBJ1-5; 9 positions match TRBD1. The germline CDR1 and CDR2 sequences are MNHEY and SVGAGI. Losses at the gene ends were 6 bases for V and 3 bases for J; bases not matched to a gene: 6. The CDR3 length is 15 residues. Here the CDR3 reads CASRPDRGDNQPQHF. For the CDR3, the DNA is TGTGCCAGCAGGCCCGACAGGGGGGACAATCAGCCCCAGCATTTT.

In this sample, this clone turned up once. This rearrangement joins TRBV6-5 to TRBJ1-3; no definite D call. Trimming shortened V by 2 bases and J by 0 bases, and 11 bases separated the two germline ends. This CDR3 contains 16 residues. Germline loops: CDR1 MNHEY, CDR2 SVGAGI. The CDR3 loop reads CASSYTTQFSGNTIYF. CDR3 DNA sequence: TGTGCCAGCAGTTACACGACACAATTCTCTGGAAACACCATATATTTT.

This clone was recorded a few times. V is TRBV11-2 and J is TRBJ2-7; D is perhaps TRBD1 (5 bases). V dropped 5 bases and J dropped 7 bases, with 9 bases sitting between them. Germline V lookup: CDR1 SGHAT, CDR2 FQNNGV. CDR3 length: 11 residues. CDR3 nucleotides: TGTGCCAGCAGCCCCAGACAGGAGCAGTACTTC. This codes for CASSPRQEQYF.

The rearrangement uses TRBV27 and TRBJ1-5; D unresolved. V lost 3 bases and J lost 6, with 6 bases in between. The CDR3 contains 12 residues. CDR1 is MNHEY and CDR2 is SMNVEV in the germline V gene (reference sequence). The DNA for the CDR3 is TGTGCCAGCAGTTTTGTAGGTCAGCCCCAGCATTTT. It yields the protein CASSFVGQPQHF.

The chain carries TRBV28 and TRBJ2-1; 8 bases are shared with TRBD2. The V gene end was trimmed by 8 bases and the J gene end by 4 bases; junction bases not matched to a gene: 7. Germline CDR1 is MDHEN and CDR2 is SYDVKM. The CDR3 has 14 residues. As DNA, the CDR3 is TGTGCCAGCCAGGCGGGGGGTCTTTACAATGAGCAGTTCTTC. It codes for CASQAGGLYNEQFF.

The V gene is TRBV28, the J gene TRBJ1-2; D not certain. Germline V gene data show CDR1 as MDHEN and CDR2 as SYDVKM. V lost 10 bases, J lost 3 bases, and 15 bases lay in between. CDR3 length: 13 residues. CDR3: CATDGSFHYGYTF. CDR3 bases: TGTGCCACCGATGGGAGCTTCCACTATGGCTACACCTTC.

This chain uses TRBV5-4 with TRBJ2-7, with D perhaps TRBD1 or TRBD2 (5 bases each). The CDR3 runs 15 residues. V lost 0 bases and J lost 2, with 12 bases in between. Germline CDR1 is SGHNT and CDR2 is YYREEE (reference sequence). In nucleotides, the CDR3 is TGTGCCAGCAGCTTGGCTGGGGGTAGGGCCTACGAGCAGTACTTC. It is translated as CASSLAGGRAYEQYF.

V is TRBV19 and J is TRBJ1-5; TRBD1 aligns across 7 bases. J gave up 7 bases and V 2 bases, and 8 bases lay outside the gene matches. This CDR3 contains 15 residues. CDR1 and CDR2 (germline): LNHDA, SQIVND (reference sequence). This CDR3 is CASSIRQGERQPQHF. Written as DNA, the CDR3 is TGTGCCAGTAGTATACGACAGGGAGAAAGGCAGCCCCAGCATTTT.

This chain uses TRBV2 with TRBJ1-5; 9 nucleotides agree with TRBD1. The length of the CDR3 is 13 residues. V shed 9 bases and J 6 bases; nucleotides not matched to a gene: 6. Germline-derived CDR1 and CDR2 are SNHLY and FYNNEI. CDR3 bases: TGTGCCAGTAGGGGACAGGGTAGTCAGCCCCAGCATTTT. Protein product: CASRGQGSQPQHF.

This sequence joins TRBV14 and TRBJ1-2; D perhaps matches TRBD1 (5 bases). CDR3 length: 14 residues. V was clipped by 1 base and J by 4 bases, with 10 bases between them. Germline loops: CDR1 SGHDN, CDR2 FVKESK. CDR3 nucleotide sequence: TGTGCCAGCAGCCAAGCAGACAGCCGCTATGGCTACACCTTC. Translation gives CASSQADSRYGYTF.

In DNA, the CDR3 is TGCGCCAGCAGCTTGGCAGTCGACACTGAAGCTTTCTTT. Translated: CASSLAVDTEAFF. This chain connects TRBV5-1 to TRBJ1-1; no reliable D call. Trimming took 0 bases from V and 3 from J, leaving 6 bases between them. Germline CDR1 and CDR2: SGHRS and YFSETQ. CDR3 length: 13 residues.

The V call is TRBV5-1, the J call TRBJ2-5; tentative D call: TRBD2 (6 bases). V was clipped by 4 bases and J by 1 base, with 14 bases between them. The CDR3 spans 15 residues. Germline V gives CDR1 SGHRS, CDR2 YFSETQ. CDR3 protein: CASSAGPGLQETQYF. The DNA for the CDR3 is TGCGCCAGCAGCGCGGGGCCGGGCCTCCAAGAGACCCAGTACTTC.

The V and J genes are TRBV4-1 and TRBJ2-7; 7 nucleotides agree with TRBD2. The CDR3 is made up of 16 amino acids. Germline V gene data show CDR1 as MGHRA and CDR2 as YSYEKL. The V segment lost 3 bases and the J segment 7 bases; nucleotides outside the gene matches: 15. The CDR3 nucleotides are TGCGCCAGCAGCCAGGCTAGCGGAGGGGCCAGTTGGGAGCAGTACTTC. As protein: CASSQASGGASWEQYF.

This clone has only one observation. The CDR3 loop reads CASSLDAGPQETQYF. The CDR3 bases are TGTGCCAGCAGCTTAGACGCGGGCCCCCAAGAGACCCAGTACTTC. The chain is built from TRBV11-3 and TRBJ2-5; D perhaps matches TRBD2 (5 bases). V dropped 0 bases and J dropped 1 base, with 9 bases sitting between them. The CDR3 covers 15 residues. The V gene's germline CDR1 is SGHNT and CDR2 YENEEA.

V usage is TRBV7-2 and J usage is TRBJ2-7; D remains ambiguous. V dropped 6 bases and J dropped 4 bases, with 16 bases sitting between them. CDR3 length: 14 amino acids. Germline lookup yields CDR1 SGHTA and CDR2 FQGNSA. This CDR3 reads CASSFTPSAYEQYF. Written as DNA, the CDR3 is TGTGCCAGCAGTTTTACCCCCTCTGCGTACGAGCAGTACTTC.

The genes are TRBV25-1 and TRBJ1-4, with unresolved D. V shed 8 bases and J shed 6 bases, with 16 bases lying between them. The CDR3 is 14 residues long. Germline V gives CDR1 MGHDK, CDR2 SYGVNS. The CDR3: CASSSGRVDEKLFF. CDR3 nucleotide sequence: TGTGCCAGCTCCTCCGGGAGGGTCGATGAAAAACTGTTTTTT. Looking up the rest from reference TRBV25-1 and TRBJ1-4 gives the full variable domain: EADIYQTPRYLVIGTGKKITLECSQTMGHDKMYWYQQDPGMELHLIHYSYGVNSTEKGDLSSESTVSRIRTEHFPLTLESARPSHTSQYLCASSSGRVDEKLFFGSGTQLSVL.

The rearrangement links TRBV5-4 to TRBJ2-3, with a possible D match to TRBD1 (6 bases). Germline values: CDR1 SGHNT, CDR2 YYREEE (reference sequence). The CDR3 has 17 amino acids. Trimming shortened V by 3 bases and J by 2 bases, and 19 bases separated the two germline ends. In DNA form, the CDR3 reads TGTGCCAGCAGCTCGAAGCTGACAGGCCTAAACACAGATACGCAGTATTTT. It translates to CASSSKLTGLNTDTQYF. The full variable domain, its missing parts supplied by reference TRBV5-4 and TRBJ2-3, is ETGVTQSPTHLIKTRGQQVTLRCSSQSGHNTVSWYQQALGQGPQFIFQYYREEENGRGNFPPRFSGLQFPNYSSELNVNALELDDSALYLCASSSKLTGLNTDTQYFGPGTRLTVL.

The rearrangement joins TRBV28 to TRBJ1-3; D is undetermined. Germline CDR1 reads MDHEN; CDR2 reads SYDVKM. This CDR3 has 17 residues. Trimming stripped 6 bases from V and 0 bases from J, with 18 bases between. This CDR3 reads CASSSYTDVSSGNTIYF. The CDR3, as DNA: TGTGCCAGCAGCTCCTATACGGACGTAAGCTCTGGAAACACCATATATTTT.

This chain uses TRBV2 with TRBJ2-7, with 9 bases identical to TRBD1. CDR1 SNHLY and CDR2 FYNNEI come from the germline V gene. V lost 1 base and J lost 7; bases outside the gene matches: 5. The CDR3 has 14 residues. The CDR3 here is CASSEGDRVWEQYF. The CDR3 coding sequence is TGTGCCAGCAGTGAAGGGGACAGGGTTTGGGAGCAGTACTTC. The complete variable domain, with remaining parts taken from reference TRBV2 and TRBJ2-7, reads EPEVTQTPSHQVTQMGQEVILRCVPISNHLYFYWYRQILGQKVEFLVSFYNNEISEKSEIFDDQFSVERPDGSNFTLKIRSTKLEDSAMYFCASSEGDRVWEQYFGPGTRLTVT.

This chain joins TRBV5-4 and TRBJ1-2; tentative D call: TRBD1 (5 bases). Trimming removed 4 bases from V and 4 bases from J, with 14 bases in between. This CDR3 is 14 amino acids long. The V gene's germline CDR1 is SGHNT and CDR2 YYREEE (reference sequence). CDR3 DNA sequence: TGTGCCAGCAGCCGGGACCCTGTTATCTATGGCTACACCTTC. It is translated as CASSRDPVIYGYTF.